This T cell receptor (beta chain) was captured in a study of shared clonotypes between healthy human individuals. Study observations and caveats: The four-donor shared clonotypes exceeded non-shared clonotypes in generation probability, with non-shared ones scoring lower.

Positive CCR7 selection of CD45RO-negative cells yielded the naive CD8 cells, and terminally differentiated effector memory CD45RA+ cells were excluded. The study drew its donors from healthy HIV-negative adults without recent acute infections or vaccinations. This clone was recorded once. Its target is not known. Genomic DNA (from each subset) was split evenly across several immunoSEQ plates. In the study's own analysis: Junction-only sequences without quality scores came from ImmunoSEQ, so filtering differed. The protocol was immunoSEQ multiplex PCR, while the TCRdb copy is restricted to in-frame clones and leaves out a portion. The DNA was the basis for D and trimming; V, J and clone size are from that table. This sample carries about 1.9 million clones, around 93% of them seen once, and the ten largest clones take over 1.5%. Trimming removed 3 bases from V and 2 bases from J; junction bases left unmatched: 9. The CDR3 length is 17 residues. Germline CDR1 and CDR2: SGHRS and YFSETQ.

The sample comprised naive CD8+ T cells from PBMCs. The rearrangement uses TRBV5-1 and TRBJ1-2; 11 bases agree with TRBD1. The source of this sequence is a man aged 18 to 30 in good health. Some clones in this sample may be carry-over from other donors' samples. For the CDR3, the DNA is TGCGCCAGCAGCTACGGACAGGGGGCTCCGGGCAACTATGGCTACACCTTC. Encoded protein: CASSYGQGAPGNYGYTF.